These 8 T cell receptor beta chains were all obtained from the same sample, sequenced in a study of cytomegalovirus exposure and HLA in healthy donors. PCR used 60 Vbeta primers and 13 Jbeta primers. Produced via immunoSEQ multiplex PCR; TCRdb's table is partial and in-frame only. Of tens of thousands of clones listed, roughly 63% are singletons. Input material: PBMCs. Every receptor here comes from a woman aged 50 to 60 in good health and CMV-seropositive.

The chain links TRBV30 to TRBJ1-5; 7 nucleotides align to TRBD1. Germline-derived CDR1 and CDR2 are GTSNPN and SVGIG (reference sequence). The CDR3 loop spans 14 amino acids. V gave up 2 bases and J gave up 3 bases; unmatched junction bases: 4. The chain's CDR3 is CAWSPTGNNQPQHF. The CDR3 coding sequence is TGTGCCTGGAGTCCGACAGGGAACAATCAGCCCCAGCATTTT.

This sequence joins TRBV10-3 and TRBJ1-1, with D tentatively TRBD1 (6 bases). The CDR3 totals 13 residues. Trimming shortened V by 6 bases and J by 3 bases, and 11 bases separated the two germline ends. The germline gives CDR1 ENHRY, CDR2 SYGVKD. The chain's CDR3 is CAIRWTEDTEAFF. In DNA form, the CDR3 reads TGTGCCATCAGGTGGACAGAGGACACTGAAGCTTTCTTT.

V is TRBV19 and J is TRBJ1-1, with D possibly TRBD1 on 6 matching bases. The CDR3 is 13 amino acids. The V end lost 3 bases, the J end lost 3 bases, and 8 bases lay between the germline ends. Germline CDR1 is LNHDA and CDR2 is SQIVND (reference sequence). The CDR3 spells CASSMNRDTEAFF. In DNA form, the CDR3 reads TGTGCCAGTAGTATGAACAGGGACACTGAAGCTTTCTTT.

The V and J genes are TRBV2 and TRBJ2-1, with TRBD1 matching 7 bases. With V trimmed by 3 bases and J by 14 bases, 4 bases remained unmatched. Per the germline V gene, CDR1 is SNHLY and CDR2 is FYNNEI. The length of the CDR3 is 11 residues. CDR3 sequence: CASSDGTAKFF. In DNA form, the CDR3 reads TGTGCCAGCAGTGACGGGACAGCCAAGTTCTTC.

In nucleotides, the CDR3 is TGTGCCAGCAGCTCCACCGGGACAGGGTTATCCTATCAGCCCCAGCATTTT. Its protein product is CASSSTGTGLSYQPQHF. The chain couples TRBV7-9 to TRBJ1-5; 9 bases are shared with TRBD1. Germline CDR1 SEHNR, CDR2 FQNEAQ (reference sequence). The V segment lost 4 bases and the J segment 5 bases; nucleotides outside the gene matches: 12. This CDR3 comprises 17 residues.

The chain has TRBV4-1 and TRBJ1-4, with D uncertain. The CDR3 contains 14 residues. Germline V gene data show CDR1 as MGHRA and CDR2 as YSYEKL. V lost 3 bases and J 5 bases, leaving 10 bases between the germline ends. The CDR3 loop reads CASSHSHGNEKLFF. As DNA, the CDR3 is TGCGCCAGCAGCCACAGTCACGGGAATGAAAAACTGTTTTTT.

This clone was picked up a small number of times. The V and J genes are TRBV6-5 and TRBJ1-5, with a weak D call TRBD1 (5 bases). CDR3 length equals 14 residues. The V and J ends lost 6 bases and 0 bases respectively, with 9 bases between them. Germline V gene lookup returns CDR1 MNHEY and CDR2 SVGAGI. The CDR3 region is CASSARVSNQPQHF. The CDR3 DNA reads TGTGCCAGCAGCGCCAGGGTTAGCAATCAGCCCCAGCATTTT.

This clone has just a few counts. V is TRBV6-5 and J is TRBJ2-7; TRBD1 is a possible D gene (6 bases). There are 13 residues in the CDR3. V was trimmed by 5 bases and J by 2 bases, leaving 10 bases between them. Germline CDR1 and CDR2: MNHEY and SVGAGI. CDR3 sequence reads: CASSQGSPYEQYF. The DNA for the CDR3 is TGTGCCAGCAGTCAGGGGAGCCCCTACGAGCAGTACTTC.